The source of this TCR beta chain is a study of blood T cell repertoires in COVID-19. Original methodology: Cell counts per sample came from amplifying reference gene primers. This table comes from immunoSEQ multiplex PCR, and its TCRdb copy is limited to in-frame clones, with some not included. V and J calls and clone size are given by that table; D and trimming were obtained from the DNA. The sample has about 60,000 clones; almost 90% are singletons. The CDR3 has 16 amino acids. The V and J ends lost 0 bases and 5 bases, in that order; junction bases with no gene match: 7. Germline-derived CDR1 and CDR2 are SGHRS and YFSETQ.

The sample comprised peripheral blood. This sequence originates from a man in his fifties or sixties with acute or convalescent COVID-19. The rearrangement uses TRBV5-1 and TRBJ1-1; 10 bases agree with TRBD1. The CDR3 here is CASSLGTGGSRTEAFF. The CDR3 nucleotides are TGCGCCAGCAGCTTGGGGACAGGGGGATCACGGACTGAAGCTTTCTTT.